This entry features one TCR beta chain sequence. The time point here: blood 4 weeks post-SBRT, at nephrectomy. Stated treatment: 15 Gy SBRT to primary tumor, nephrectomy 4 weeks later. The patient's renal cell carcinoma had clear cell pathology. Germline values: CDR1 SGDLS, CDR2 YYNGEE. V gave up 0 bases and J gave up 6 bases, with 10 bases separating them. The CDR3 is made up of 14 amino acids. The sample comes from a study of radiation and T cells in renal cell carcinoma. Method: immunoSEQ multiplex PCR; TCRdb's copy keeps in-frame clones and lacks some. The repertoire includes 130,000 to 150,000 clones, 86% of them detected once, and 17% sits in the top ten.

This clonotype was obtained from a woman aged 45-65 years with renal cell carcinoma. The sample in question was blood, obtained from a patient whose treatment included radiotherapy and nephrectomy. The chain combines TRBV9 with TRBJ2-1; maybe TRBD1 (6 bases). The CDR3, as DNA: TGTGCCAGCAGCGTAGTCGGGACATCCAATGAGCAGTTCTTC. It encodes CASSVVGTSNEQFF. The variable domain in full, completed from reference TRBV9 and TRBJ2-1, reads DSGVTQTPKHLITATGQRVTLRCSPRSGDLSVYWYQQSLDQGLQFLIQYYNGEERAKGNILERFSAQQFPDLHSELNLSSLELGDSALYFCASSVVGTSNEQFFGPGTRLTVL.